This T cell receptor (beta chain) stems from a study of shared clonotypes between healthy human individuals. General study results and limits: Estimated clonotype richness was generally higher in naive than memory subsets. Sampling covered blood only; tissue repertoires likely differ.

It was CD45RO-negative cells, positively selected for CCR7, that made up naive CD8 cells, with terminally differentiated effector memory CD45RA+ cells excluded. Deep-level running was used for the assay. Clones were read by immunoSEQ multiplex PCR, and TCRdb kept only the in-frame ones, dropping some. The data hold about 600,000 clones, with about 95% observed a single time. This clone was counted a single time. What it recognizes is unknown. The receptor's source is a woman between 25 and 40 years old in good health. Source material: naive CD8+ T cells sorted from blood.

The CDR3 DNA sequence: TGTGCCAGCAGCTTAATGGGCACTTACTACGAGCAGTACTTC. This translates into CASSLMGTYYEQYF. This sequence joins TRBV11-2 and TRBJ2-7; D is unresolved. Germline V lookup: CDR1 SGHAT, CDR2 FQNNGV. The CDR3 runs to 14 residues. The V and J ends lost 2 bases and 3 bases respectively, with 11 bases between them.